These 25 T cell receptor beta chains originate from one sample sequenced in a study of graft-versus-host responses after intestinal transplantation. These receptors have no known antigen. Generated by immunoSEQ multiplex PCR, the TCRdb table keeps only in-frame clones and is missing some. The sample shows 99,000 or so clones, just under 95% of them seen only once. This material consisted of unstimulated CD8+ T cells sorted from spleen or lymph node cells, taken before transplant. Receptor source: a human donor who was the organ donor for an intestinal transplant.

On this clone: Other DNA sequences in the same sample also yield this CDR3. The chain carries TRBV6-5 and TRBJ1-2; TRBD1 matches at 8 bases. The germline gives CDR1 MNHEY, CDR2 SVGAGI. Germline trimming cut 8 bases from V and 4 bases from J; bases unmatched to any gene: 6. The CDR3 is 13 residues long. This chain's CDR3 is CASRPGQGYGYTF. The CDR3 coding sequence is TGTGCCAGCCGCCCAGGACAGGGCTATGGCTACACCTTC.

This clone has a single count. V and J are TRBV9 and TRBJ1-1, with a possible D match to TRBD1 (5 bases). The germline CDR1 and CDR2 sequences are SGDLS and YYNGEE. The length of the CDR3 is 14 residues. The V gene lost 4 bases and the J gene lost 5 bases, with 15 bases spanning the gap. CDR3: CASSQWGDGTEAFF. The CDR3 DNA follows: TGTGCCAGCAGCCAGTGGGGGGATGGGACTGAAGCTTTCTTT.

This chain links TRBV6-5 with TRBJ2-7; 11 bases align to TRBD2. The V gene's germline CDR1 is MNHEY and CDR2 SVGAGI. There are 15 residues in the CDR3. Trimming took 6 bases from V and 2 from J; bases not matched to a gene: 6. The CDR3 is CASSQGTSGTYEQYF. The CDR3 DNA is TGTGCCAGCAGCCAAGGGACTAGCGGTACCTACGAGCAGTACTTC.

This clone is a singleton in its sample. The chain uses TRBV5-1 and TRBJ2-2; D not resolved. This CDR3 is 20 amino acids long. Trimming removed 2 bases from V and 4 bases from J, with 27 bases in between. Germline V gives CDR1 SGHRS, CDR2 YFSETQ. DNA of the CDR3: TGCGCCAGCAGCTTTCTCCCCTTACGAGCTGAGGCGTCGGGCACCGGGGAGCTGTTTTTT. Amino acids: CASSFLPLRAEASGTGELFF.

This chain links TRBV30 with TRBJ2-1; tentative D call: TRBD2 (6 bases). CDR1 is GTSNPN, CDR2 SVGIG, per germline (reference sequence). Trimming pared 2 bases from V and 9 bases from J, leaving 14 bases between. This CDR3 has 13 amino acids. DNA for the CDR3: TGTGCCTGGAGTACTCTCGGAGGGGCTGAGCAGTTCTTC. This codes for CAWSTLGGAEQFF.

This chain uses TRBV18 with TRBJ2-1, with 7 nucleotides matching TRBD1. The CDR3 loop spans 15 amino acids. Trimming took 6 bases from V and 5 from J; bases not matched to a gene: 10. Looked up from germline, CDR1 is KGHSH and CDR2 is LQKENI. The CDR3 here is CASSPTGARHNEQFF. The CDR3, as DNA: TGTGCCAGCTCCCCTACAGGGGCGCGGCACAATGAGCAGTTCTTC.

The genes are TRBV5-6 and TRBJ2-7; 7 bases align to TRBD2. Germline V lookup: CDR1 SGHDT, CDR2 YYEEEE. There are 16 residues in the CDR3. After removal of 2 bases from V and 2 bases from J, the junction contained 10 bases not matched to a gene. The CDR3 region has the DNA TGTGCCAGCAGCTTACTGGCCCGGGGGGTTGCCTACGAGCAGTACTTC. It codes for CASSLLARGVAYEQYF.

The chain employs TRBV5-1 and TRBJ2-7; possible D gene TRBD2, 6 bases. V was trimmed by 0 bases and J by 2 bases, leaving 21 bases between them. Looked up from germline, CDR1 is SGHRS and CDR2 is YFSETQ. The length of the CDR3 is 18 residues. CDR3 loop: CASSLAATSRDLAYEQYF. The CDR3, as DNA: TGCGCCAGCAGCTTGGCGGCGACCTCAAGGGACTTAGCCTACGAGCAGTACTTC. The complete variable domain, with remaining parts taken from reference TRBV5-1 and TRBJ2-7, reads KAGVTQTPRYLIKTRGQQVTLSCSPISGHRSVSWYQQTPGQGLQFLFEYFSETQRNKGNFPGRFSGRQFSNSRSEMNVSTLELGDSALYLCASSLAATSRDLAYEQYFGPGTRLTVT.

The DNA of the CDR3 is TGTGCCAGCAGTTTCGAGGGGGGGTTTAGCACAGATACGCAGTATTTT. It yields the protein CASSFEGGFSTDTQYF. This chain joins TRBV28 and TRBJ2-3; TRBD2 is a possible D gene (7 bases). Trimming removed 3 bases from V and 0 bases from J, with 13 bases in between. CDR3 size: 16 residues. Germline CDR1 and CDR2: MDHEN and SYDVKM.

The genes are TRBV28 and TRBJ2-5; TRBD2 might be the D (6 bases). The V gene lost 0 bases and the J gene lost 2 bases, with 13 bases spanning the gap. The CDR3 has 16 residues. Germline loops: CDR1 MDHEN, CDR2 SYDVKM. Here the CDR3 reads CASSLWEGVGQETQYF. CDR3 coding DNA: TGTGCCAGCAGTTTATGGGAGGGCGTGGGACAAGAGACCCAGTACTTC.

V gene TRBV30 combines with J gene TRBJ2-7, with unresolved D. The CDR3 extends over 14 amino acids. CDR1 is GTSNPN, CDR2 SVGIG, per germline (reference sequence). The V and J ends lost 0 bases and 4 bases respectively, with 13 bases between them. CDR3 in DNA: TGTGCCTGGAGTGTAGAACTGCTCCCTTACGAGCAGTACTTC. It encodes CAWSVELLPYEQYF.

Regarding this clone: The sample has other DNA sequences that encode this CDR3 too. V gene TRBV27 combines with J gene TRBJ2-7, with 8 bases matching TRBD1. The CDR3 has 14 amino acids. V was clipped by 4 bases and J by 3 bases; unmatched bases: 5. CDR1 is MNHEY and CDR2 is SMNVEV in the germline V gene (reference sequence). The CDR3 here is CASSSGTGGYEQYF. In nucleotides, the CDR3 is TGTGCCAGCAGTTCAGGGACAGGTGGCTACGAGCAGTACTTC.

The chain links TRBV7-9 to TRBJ1-4; possibly TRBD1 for D (5 bases). Trimming cost V 8 bases and J 1 base, with 11 bases left between them. CDR3 size: 14 residues. Germline CDR1 SEHNR, CDR2 FQNEAQ (reference sequence). CDR3 loop: CASGGGRTNEKLFF. CDR3 sequence (DNA): TGTGCCAGCGGGGGGGGACGAACTAATGAAAAACTGTTTTTT.

The rearrangement links TRBV11-3 to TRBJ2-1, with 8 bases fitting TRBD2. The CDR3 is made up of 15 amino acids. Germline CDR1 is SGHNT and CDR2 is YENEEA. V shed 1 base, J shed 3 bases, and the junction held 2 bases outside the gene matches. CDR3 amino acids: CASSLAGGHYNEQFF. The CDR3 nucleotides read TGTGCCAGCAGCTTAGCGGGGGGGCACTACAATGAGCAGTTCTTC.

This chain joins TRBV4-1 and TRBJ2-7; 13 nucleotides align to TRBD2. V was clipped by 2 bases and J by 6 bases; unmatched bases: 4. This CDR3 is 15 amino acids long. Germline assignment: CDR1 MGHRA and CDR2 YSYEKL. In DNA form, the CDR3 reads TGCGCCAGCAGCCAAATAGGACTAGCGGGAGTCGAGCAGTACTTC. The encoded protein is CASSQIGLAGVEQYF.

The chain is built from TRBV11-2 and TRBJ2-7, with a possible D match to TRBD2 (5 bases). The CDR3 loop spans 15 amino acids. V lost 5 bases to trimming and J lost 4 bases, with 18 bases between them. Looked up from germline, CDR1 is SGHAT and CDR2 is FQNNGV. In nucleotides, the CDR3 is TGTGCCAGCAGCCCAGAGCCTAGCAGAGCTTACGAGCAGTACTTC. Protein product: CASSPEPSRAYEQYF.

In regard to this clone: In the same sample, other DNA sequences code for this CDR3. The V call is TRBV10-2, the J call TRBJ1-1; D is uncertain. Germline V CDR1 and CDR2: WSHSY, SAAADI. V was clipped by 0 bases and J by 7 bases, with 9 bases between them. The CDR3 spans 13 residues. CDR3 residues: CASSESEGSEAFF. The CDR3 DNA is TGCGCCAGCAGTGAGTCGGAAGGGAGTGAAGCTTTCTTT.

The J gene is TRBJ2-7, the V gene TRBV2, with 9 bases aligning to TRBD2. Germline V gene sequence: CDR1 SNHLY, CDR2 FYNNEI. The CDR3 is made up of 16 amino acids. The J segment lost 3 bases and the V segment lost 5 bases, leaving 11 bases of the junction unmatched. DNA of the CDR3: TGTGCCAGCAGTATATATATAGCGGGGGCCCTCTACGAGCAGTACTTC. Translation: CASSIYIAGALYEQYF. Full variable domain (rest looked up from reference TRBV2 and TRBJ2-7): EPEVTQTPSHQVTQMGQEVILRCVPISNHLYFYWYRQILGQKVEFLVSFYNNEISEKSEIFDDQFSVERPDGSNFTLKIRSTKLEDSAMYFCASSIYIAGALYEQYFGPGTRLTVT.

The V call is TRBV27, the J call TRBJ2-7; perhaps TRBD1 as D (6 bases). Germline V gives CDR1 MNHEY, CDR2 SMNVEV (reference sequence). The CDR3 spans 13 residues. V lost 3 bases and J lost 3, with 9 bases in between. The CDR3 spells CASSFGTHYEQYF. CDR3 bases: TGTGCCAGCAGTTTCGGGACACACTACGAGCAGTACTTC.

The chain recombines TRBV7-9 with TRBJ2-7, with 11 positions matching TRBD2. Germline values: CDR1 SEHNR, CDR2 FQNEAQ (reference sequence). The junction had 7 bases not matched to a gene; V was cut back by 3 bases and J by 3 bases. The CDR3 totals 16 residues. The CDR3 loop is CASSLFRSGRDYEQYF. Written as DNA, the CDR3 is TGTGCCAGCAGCTTGTTCCGTAGCGGGAGGGACTACGAGCAGTACTTC.

The chain joins TRBV6-5 to TRBJ2-5, with D maybe TRBD1 (5 bases). Germline CDR1 and CDR2: MNHEY and SVGAGI. This CDR3 has 15 amino acids. V was cut by 5 bases and J by 5 bases, with 18 bases left in between. Here the CDR3 DNA reads TGTGCCAGCAGTCCCCTCGTAGGGGCATGGGAGACCCAGTACTTC. It encodes CASSPLVGAWETQYF.

The chain is built from TRBV11-3 and TRBJ1-1; the D is unclear. Germline V gives CDR1 SGHNT, CDR2 YENEEA. The V gene lost 1 base and the J gene lost 0 bases, with 12 bases spanning the gap. This CDR3 has 16 residues. CDR3 loop: CASSLAPQTMNTEAFF. CDR3 sequence (DNA): TGTGCCAGCAGCTTAGCCCCACAGACAATGAACACTGAAGCTTTCTTT. Full variable domain (outside the CDR3, taken from reference TRBV11-3 and TRBJ1-1): EAGVVQSPRYKIIEKKQPVAFWCNPISGHNTLYWYLQNLGQGPELLIRYENEEAVDDSQLPKDRFSAERLKGVDSTLKIQPAELGDSAVYLCASSLAPQTMNTEAFFGQGTRLTVV.

The genes are TRBV13 and TRBJ2-5; 10 bases agree with TRBD1. With V trimmed by 5 bases and J by 5 bases, 5 bases remained unmatched. The CDR3 loop spans 14 amino acids. Per the germline V gene, CDR1 is PRHDT and CDR2 is FYEKMQ (reference sequence). The CDR3 DNA reads TGTGCCAGCAGCCCCGGACAGGGGGAGGAGACCCAGTACTTC. It is translated as CASSPGQGEETQYF.

The chain is built from TRBV5-5 and TRBJ1-5; no clear D. The germline V gene encodes CDR1 SGHKS and CDR2 YYEKEE (reference sequence). The CDR3 runs 12 residues. Trimming left V 0 bases short and J 5 bases short, with 3 bases between. Here the CDR3 reads CASSLVDQPQHF. The DNA of the CDR3 is TGTGCCAGCAGCTTGGTAGATCAGCCCCAGCATTTT.

This clone was observed a few times. This chain connects TRBV4-2 to TRBJ1-1; D gene ambiguous. Trimming removed 1 base at V and 0 bases at J, with 6 bases between. The germline gives CDR1 LGHNA, CDR2 YNFKEQ. CDR3 length equals 14 residues. This chain's CDR3 is CASSQAGMNTEAFF. As DNA, the CDR3 is TGTGCCAGCAGCCAAGCAGGCATGAACACTGAAGCTTTCTTT.